The 14 T cell receptor beta chains listed next were all sequenced from one sample in a study of blood T cell repertoires in COVID-19. The table came from immunoSEQ multiplex PCR; TCRdb's copy has only in-frame clones and leaves some out. The sample lists some 260,000 clones, about 88% occurring once. Sequenced material: peripheral blood. The receptors originated from a woman in her thirties or forties who had recovered from COVID-19.

This clone has only one observation. The chain links TRBV6-5 to TRBJ2-5; 12 bases are a match to TRBD2. The CDR3 sequence is 15 residues long. With V trimmed by 5 bases and J by 1 base, 2 bases remained unmatched. Germline CDR1 and CDR2: MNHEY and SVGAGI. CDR3 amino acids: CASSPLAGGQETQYF. The CDR3, as DNA: TGTGCCAGCAGTCCACTAGCGGGGGGCCAAGAGACCCAGTACTTC.

The genes are TRBV4-2 and TRBJ2-7; TRBD1 is a possible D gene (6 bases). This CDR3 has 17 residues. Trimming removed 0 bases from V and 0 bases from J, with 15 bases in between. Germline V gives CDR1 LGHNA, CDR2 YNFKEQ. The DNA for the CDR3 is TGTGCCAGCAGCCAAGACTCCGGACAGACTACCTCCTACGAGCAGTACTTC. It translates to CASSQDSGQTTSYEQYF.

This chain uses TRBV28 with TRBJ1-2, with no clear D. The CDR3 loop spans 17 amino acids. The germline CDR1 and CDR2 sequences are MDHEN and SYDVKM. Trimming shortened V by 5 bases and J by 4 bases, and 23 bases separated the two germline ends. The CDR3 region is CASSPPSSRSPLYGYTF. Written as DNA, the CDR3 is TGTGCCAGCAGTCCACCCTCGTCCCGCAGTCCTCTCTATGGCTACACCTTC.

The J gene is TRBJ1-3, the V gene TRBV30; D is uncertain. V lost 6 bases, J lost 0 bases, and 12 bases lay in between. The CDR3 is 14 amino acids. Germline-derived CDR1 and CDR2 are GTSNPN and SVGIG (reference sequence). The CDR3 spells CACLDRSSGNTIYF. DNA of the CDR3: TGTGCCTGTTTAGACCGGAGCTCTGGAAACACCATATATTTT.

The J gene is TRBJ2-3, the V gene TRBV7-3; 7 nucleotides align to TRBD2. The J segment lost 1 base and the V segment lost 2 bases, leaving 3 bases of the junction unmatched. This CDR3 region has 15 residues. CDR1 and CDR2 from the germline V gene are SGHTA and FQGTGA. The chain's CDR3 is CASSLPAGGTDTQYF. The CDR3 DNA follows: TGTGCCAGCAGCTTACCGGCGGGAGGCACAGATACGCAGTATTTT. The full variable domain, in which reference TRBV7-3 and TRBJ2-3 provide the parts outside the CDR3, is GAGVSQTPSNKVTEKGKYVELRCDPISGHTALYWYRQSLGQGPEFLIYFQGTGAADDSGLPNDRFFAVRPEGSVSTLKIQRTERGDSAVYLCASSLPAGGTDTQYFGPGTRLTVL.

The chain combines TRBV7-2 with TRBJ2-7; 9 positions agree with TRBD2. This CDR3 has 16 residues. V shed 1 base, J shed 1 base, and the junction held 5 bases outside the gene matches. CDR1 is SGHTA, CDR2 FQGNSA, per germline. The CDR3 DNA is TGTGCCAGCAGCTTAGATAGGAGCGGGGGGTCCTACGAGCAGTACTTC. Translated, it gives CASSLDRSGGSYEQYF.

The chain is built from TRBV12-3 or TRBV12-4 and TRBJ2-7; D may be TRBD1 (6 bases). With 5 bases removed from V and 0 bases from J, the gap between germline ends came to 8 bases. The CDR3 covers 13 residues. This chain's CDR3 is CASSQGSSYEQYF. The CDR3 region has the DNA TGTGCCAGCAGTCAGGGGAGCTCCTACGAGCAGTACTTC.

This clone was recorded only once. V and J are TRBV4-3 and TRBJ2-5; TRBD2 matches at 10 bases. There are 16 residues in the CDR3. Germline CDR1 is LGHNA and CDR2 is YSLEER. Unmatched junction bases numbered 13, after V lost 5 bases and J lost 7 bases. This CDR3 reads CASSTIAGGAGGTQYF. The CDR3 nucleotides are TGCGCCAGCAGCACTATAGCGGGAGGCGCGGGGGGGACCCAGTACTTC.

The chain has TRBV6-5 and TRBJ1-4; D is ambiguous. V dropped 6 bases and J dropped 8 bases, with 13 bases sitting between them. Looked up from germline, CDR1 is MNHEY and CDR2 is SVGAGI. This CDR3 has 13 amino acids. The CDR3 region has the DNA TGTGCCAGCAGAGGACTCGTACGGGAAAAACTGTTTTTT. Amino acid sequence: CASRGLVREKLFF.

The chain joins TRBV19 to TRBJ1-2; possibly TRBD1 for D (6 bases). Germline CDR1 is LNHDA and CDR2 is SQIVND (reference sequence). This CDR3 is 16 amino acids long. Trimming cost V 7 bases and J 4 bases, with 22 bases left between them. The CDR3 coding sequence is TGTGCCAGTACCACAAGGCAGGGGTTAGGTGCCTATGGCTACACCTTC. Its translation: CASTTRQGLGAYGYTF.

The gene calls are TRBV4-1 and TRBJ1-4; a possible D gene is TRBD1 (5 bases). This CDR3 is 14 amino acids long. The germline V gene encodes CDR1 MGHRA and CDR2 YSYEKL. V lost 7 bases, J lost 0 bases, and 9 bases lay in between. Here the CDR3 reads CASTGVATNEKLFF. CDR3 bases: TGCGCCAGCACGGGGGTTGCAACTAATGAAAAACTGTTTTTT.

J is TRBJ2-3 and V is TRBV19; D is undetermined. The CDR3 spans 11 residues. Germline-derived CDR1 and CDR2 are LNHDA and SQIVND (reference sequence). V lost 4 bases to trimming and J lost 6 bases, with 5 bases between them. Here the CDR3 reads CASSSLDTQYF. CDR3 nucleotides: TGTGCCAGTAGTAGTCTGGATACGCAGTATTTT.

The V call is TRBV7-9, the J call TRBJ2-3; 9 bases agree with TRBD1. The CDR3 runs 16 residues. The junction had 12 bases not matched to a gene; V was cut back by 5 bases and J by 6 bases. CDR1 is SEHNR and CDR2 is FQNEAQ in the germline V gene (reference sequence). DNA of the CDR3: TGTGCCAGCAGCCCGGGACAGGGATTCCCCCGGGATACGCAGTATTTT. Residues: CASSPGQGFPRDTQYF.

The J gene is TRBJ1-3, the V gene TRBV5-3, with D uncertain. Being an ORF, TRBV5-3 has a function that is uncertain. The V end was cut by 4 bases, the J end by 0 bases, with 14 bases between. This CDR3 region has 16 residues. The CDR3 DNA sequence: TGTGCCAGAAGCCGGAGGCTCCACTTCTCTGGAAACACCATATATTTT. Protein: CARSRRLHFSGNTIYF.